This TCR beta chain was captured by sequencing in a study of T cells after yellow fever vaccination. By 5'RACE template switching, TCR cDNA was produced, with a universal primer site and UMIs added in the process. TCRdb fed the 5' RACE reads into MiXCR, producing one record per CDR3 protein. This sample yields just under 600,000 distinct CDR3 sequences, of which approximately 15% are seen a single time; around 15% belongs to the top ten. Whole-study findings and limits: Once the booster was given, most primary-vaccination clones reappeared, at about 95% for CD4 and 88% for CD8.

Details on this clonotype: Its cognate antigen is unknown.

CDR1 is SGHVS, CDR2 FNYEAQ, per germline. CDR3 length: 12 amino acids. Trimming pared 5 bases from V and 7 bases from J, leaving 12 bases between. The sample in question was PBMCs, obtained on the day of the yellow fever booster vaccination. The TCR originated in a man aged 25-40 years who received the YFV17D yellow fever vaccine. This chain joins TRBV7-6 and TRBJ2-7, with D possibly being TRBD2 (5 bases). CDR3 nucleotide sequence: TGTGCCAGCAGCCCGAGGGCTGCGGAGCAGTACTTC. Protein product: CASSPRAAEQYF.